Listed below are T cell receptor beta chains from one sample, sequenced in a study of neoadjuvant anti-PD-1 for oral cavity cancer. Assay used: immunoSEQ multiplex PCR; TCRdb lists only in-frame clones, some missing. The sample shows around 16,000 clones, 66% of them seen only once. The sequenced sample was PBMCs, obtained before nivolumab (anti-PD-1) treatment. The receptors come from a person between 35 and 79 years old with oral cavity squamous cell carcinoma. The CDR3 runs from the conserved cysteine through the conserved F or W. The order of the fields is D gene, J gene, V gene, CDR3 protein. A D gene is named only where the DNA matches it firmly.

>.|TRBJ1-1|TRBV7-3
CASSPAGGEAFF
>.|TRBJ1-2|TRBV19
CASSLRPGDGYTF
>.|TRBJ2-1|TRBV10-2
CASSESLAVNYNEQFF
>.|TRBJ1-1|TRBV2
CASSVQRNTEAFF
>TRBD2|TRBJ2-1|TRBV9
CASSVEGLDYEQFF
>TRBD1|TRBJ2-3|TRBV6-1
CASRDRGTDTQYF
>.|TRBJ2-7|TRBV4-1
CASSQDSGLSSYEQYF
>.|TRBJ2-1|TRBV29-1
CSVVPLRVAGSYNEQFF
>.|TRBJ2-7|TRBV6-5
CANRAGDRVVGEQYF
>TRBD2|TRBJ2-1|TRBV10-1
CASSASGDSGEQFF
>.|TRBJ2-3|TRBV6-1
CASSERWDTQYF
>.|TRBJ1-1|TRBV10-3
CAISERGGTEAFF
>.|TRBJ1-3|TRBV5-1
CASSLETGTGNTIYF
>TRBD2|TRBJ2-7|TRBV11-3
CASSLGGAGYEQYF
>.|TRBJ2-7|TRBV9
CASSKSDSSLLYEQYF
>.|TRBJ2-3|TRBV9
CASSVGVTRNTDTQYF
>.|TRBJ2-7|TRBV28
CASSLERDRSYEQYF
>.|TRBJ1-5|TRBV6-6
CASSYSNGPQHF
>.|TRBJ2-2|TRBV14
CASSQGGAGELFF
>TRBD2|TRBJ2-7|TRBV6-5
CASSYGPSGVKYEQYF
>.|TRBJ2-6|TRBV7-6
CASSLEAFSASGANVLTF
>.|TRBJ1-2|TRBV5-1
CASSLAAGTSYGYTF
>.|TRBJ2-3|TRBV9
CASSVGGSTDTQYF
>.|TRBJ2-5|TRBV6-1
CASSFAGAETQYF
>.|TRBJ2-7|TRBV14
CASSLRPDLTLRPYEQYF
>TRBD2|TRBJ2-5|TRBV4-1
CASSHAQLAGGRETQYF
>TRBD2|TRBJ2-3|TRBV2
CASRPSGVSTDTQYF
>.|TRBJ1-1|TRBV21-1
CASHDRAGSTEAFF
>TRBD1|TRBJ1-1|TRBV18
CASSPQGALLNTEAFF
>TRBD2|TRBJ2-4|TRBV9
CASSVASGLAGGDKNIQYF
>.|TRBJ1-3|TRBV7-3
CASSSPPGNTIYF
>TRBD2|TRBJ2-3|TRBV4-2
CASKREQSTDTQYF
>TRBD1|TRBJ2-7|TRBV29-1
CSVDLPGQAARQYF
>.|TRBJ2-7|TRBV6-1
CASSDTSGPAGEQYF
>.|TRBJ1-5|TRBV5-5
CASSSVWDQPQHF
>TRBD1|TRBJ1-4|TRBV15
CATSRDLEGAEKLFF
>.|TRBJ1-1|TRBV19
CASSGPGPNTEAFF
>.|TRBJ1-2|TRBV19
CASSIEGQTYGYTF
>TRBD1|TRBJ1-2|TRBV28
CASSPLAPGQMESGYTF
>.|TRBJ2-3|TRBV29-1
CSVGQGLSSTDTQYF
>.|TRBJ2-7|TRBV2
CASRAAEPYEQYF
>TRBD2|TRBJ2-1|TRBV25-1
CAKGLAGSYNEQFF